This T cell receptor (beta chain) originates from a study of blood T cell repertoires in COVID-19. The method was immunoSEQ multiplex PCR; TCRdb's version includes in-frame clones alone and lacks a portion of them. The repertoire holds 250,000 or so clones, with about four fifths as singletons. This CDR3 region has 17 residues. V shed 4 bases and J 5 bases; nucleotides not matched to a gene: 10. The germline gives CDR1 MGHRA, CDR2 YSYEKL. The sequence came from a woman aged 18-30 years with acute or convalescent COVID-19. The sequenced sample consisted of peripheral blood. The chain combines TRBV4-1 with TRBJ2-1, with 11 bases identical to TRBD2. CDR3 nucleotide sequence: TGCGCCAGCAGCCCACCTCAGGGACTAGCGGCCAACAATGAGCAGTTCTTC. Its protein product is CASSPPQGLAANNEQFF.